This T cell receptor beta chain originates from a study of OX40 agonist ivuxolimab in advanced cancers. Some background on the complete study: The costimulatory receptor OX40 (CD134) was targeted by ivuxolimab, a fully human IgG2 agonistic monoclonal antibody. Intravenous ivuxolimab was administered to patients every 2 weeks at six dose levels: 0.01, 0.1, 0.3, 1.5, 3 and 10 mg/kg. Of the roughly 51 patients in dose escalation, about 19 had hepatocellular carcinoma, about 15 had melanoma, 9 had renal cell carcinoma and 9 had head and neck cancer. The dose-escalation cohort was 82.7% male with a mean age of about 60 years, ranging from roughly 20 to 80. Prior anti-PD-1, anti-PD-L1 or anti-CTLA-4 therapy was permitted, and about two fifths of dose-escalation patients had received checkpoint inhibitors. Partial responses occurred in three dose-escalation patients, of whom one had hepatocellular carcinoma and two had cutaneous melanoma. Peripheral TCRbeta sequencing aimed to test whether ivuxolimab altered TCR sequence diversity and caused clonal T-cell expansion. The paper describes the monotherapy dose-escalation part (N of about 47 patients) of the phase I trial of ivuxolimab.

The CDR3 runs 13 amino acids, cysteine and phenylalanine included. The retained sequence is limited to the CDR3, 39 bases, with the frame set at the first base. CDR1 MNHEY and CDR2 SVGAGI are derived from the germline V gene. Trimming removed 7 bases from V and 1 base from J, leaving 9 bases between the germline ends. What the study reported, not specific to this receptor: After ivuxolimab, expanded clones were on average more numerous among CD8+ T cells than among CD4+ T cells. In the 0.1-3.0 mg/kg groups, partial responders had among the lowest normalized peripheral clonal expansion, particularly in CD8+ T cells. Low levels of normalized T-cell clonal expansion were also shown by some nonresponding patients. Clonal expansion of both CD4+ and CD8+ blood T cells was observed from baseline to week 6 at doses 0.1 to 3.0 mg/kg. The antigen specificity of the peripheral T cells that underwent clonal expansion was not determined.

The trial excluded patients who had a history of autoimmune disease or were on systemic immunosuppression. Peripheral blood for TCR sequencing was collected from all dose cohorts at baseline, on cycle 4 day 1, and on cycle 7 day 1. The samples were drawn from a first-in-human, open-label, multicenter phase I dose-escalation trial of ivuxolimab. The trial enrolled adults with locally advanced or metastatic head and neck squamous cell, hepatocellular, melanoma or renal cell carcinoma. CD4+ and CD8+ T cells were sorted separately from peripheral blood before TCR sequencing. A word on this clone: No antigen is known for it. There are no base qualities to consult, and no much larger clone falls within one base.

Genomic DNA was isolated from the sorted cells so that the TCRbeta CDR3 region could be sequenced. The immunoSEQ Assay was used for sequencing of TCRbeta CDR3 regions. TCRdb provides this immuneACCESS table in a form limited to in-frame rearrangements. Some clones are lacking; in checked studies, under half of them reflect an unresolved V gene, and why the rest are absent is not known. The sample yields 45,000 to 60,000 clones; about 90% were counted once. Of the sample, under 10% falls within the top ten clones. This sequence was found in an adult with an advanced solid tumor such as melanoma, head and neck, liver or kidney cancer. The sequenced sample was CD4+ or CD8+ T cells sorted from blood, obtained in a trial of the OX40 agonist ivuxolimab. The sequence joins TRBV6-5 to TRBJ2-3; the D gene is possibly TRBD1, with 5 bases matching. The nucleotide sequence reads TGTGCCAGCAACCAGGGCCGCACAGATACGCAGTATTTT. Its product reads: CASNQGRTDTQYF.